A selection of T cell receptor beta chains follows, all from one sample in a study of CD8 T cells in Susac syndrome. One entry per CDR3 protein, called by TCRdb with MiXCR from the immunoSEQ multiplex PCR reads. The sample consists of about 210,000 distinct CDR3 sequences, 95% of them appearing once. Sequenced material: CD4+ T cells from PBMCs. The receptor set was obtained from a human donor with multiple sclerosis. Each CDR3 is given with its conserved first and last residue. Each record gives: J gene, V gene, CDR3 protein.

J gene: TRBJ2-7
V gene: TRBV6-1
CDR3 protein: CASSEYYEQYF

J gene: TRBJ2-1
V gene: TRBV4-1
CDR3 protein: CASSLTSGRYNEQFF

J gene: TRBJ2-5
V gene: TRBV7-8
CDR3 protein: CASSPRPYQETQYF

J gene: TRBJ1-5
V gene: TRBV15
CDR3 protein: CATSTGVGQGYQPQHF

J gene: TRBJ2-7
V gene: TRBV20-1
CDR3 protein: CSAKFGQGPSYEQYF

J gene: TRBJ1-6
V gene: TRBV27
CDR3 protein: CASSFVAGSPLHF

J gene: TRBJ1-4
V gene: TRBV20-1
CDR3 protein: CSVRQYEKLFF

J gene: TRBJ1-2
V gene: TRBV27
CDR3 protein: CASSYLVGDSNYGYTF

J gene: TRBJ1-5
V gene: TRBV10-3
CDR3 protein: CAISGGLSGGGNQPQHF

J gene: TRBJ1-2
V gene: TRBV20-1
CDR3 protein: CSAPGTGGYGYTF

J gene: TRBJ2-3
V gene: TRBV20-1
CDR3 protein: CSARLAGDFDTQYF

J gene: TRBJ1-1
V gene: TRBV5-1
CDR3 protein: CASSLVKGANTEAFF

J gene: TRBJ1-5
V gene: TRBV6-2/TRBV6-3
CDR3 protein: CASSYSNHQPQHF

J gene: TRBJ2-3
V gene: TRBV20-1
CDR3 protein: CSARELAGSDTQYF

J gene: TRBJ2-3
V gene: TRBV5-4
CDR3 protein: CASSRNQGTDTQYF

J gene: TRBJ2-3
V gene: TRBV7-2
CDR3 protein: CASSPGTGAGTDTQYF

J gene: NA
V gene: TRBV10-3
CDR3 protein: CAISDPLAGGLQFF

J gene: TRBJ1-2
V gene: TRBV27
CDR3 protein: CASSQTGDYGYTF

J gene: TRBJ1-1
V gene: TRBV6-4
CDR3 protein: CASSEQGGTEAFF

J gene: TRBJ2-1
V gene: TRBV7-2
CDR3 protein: CASSLGGAGNEQFF

J gene: TRBJ2-3
V gene: TRBV20-1
CDR3 protein: CSASQLAGGDTQYF

J gene: TRBJ2-3
V gene: TRBV6-5
CDR3 protein: CASSYPLAGATDTQYF

J gene: TRBJ1-4
V gene: TRBV29-1
CDR3 protein: CSATASGQLNEKLFF

J gene: TRBJ2-1
V gene: TRBV7-3
CDR3 protein: CASSLEKGKGNEQFF

J gene: TRBJ2-7
V gene: TRBV29-1
CDR3 protein: CSGRQGAGEQYF

J gene: TRBJ2-3
V gene: TRBV20-1
CDR3 protein: CSGTAGSSTDTQYF

J gene: TRBJ1-2
V gene: TRBV27
CDR3 protein: CASMIRQGYGYTF

J gene: TRBJ1-1
V gene: TRBV29-1
CDR3 protein: CSVRAGLDTEAFF

J gene: TRBJ2-5
V gene: TRBV7-2
CDR3 protein: CASSRTGKETQYF

J gene: TRBJ2-4
V gene: TRBV14
CDR3 protein: CASSPGPGGKYF

J gene: TRBJ2-3
V gene: TRBV7-9
CDR3 protein: CASTPFGDTQYF

J gene: TRBJ2-5
V gene: TRBV5-6
CDR3 protein: CASSPGTAKTRTQYF

J gene: TRBJ2-5
V gene: TRBV6-5
CDR3 protein: CASSSLAGEQETQYF

J gene: TRBJ2-7
V gene: TRBV20-1
CDR3 protein: CSARNRDSSYEQYF

J gene: TRBJ1-1
V gene: TRBV5-1
CDR3 protein: CASSSGQSEAFF